This T cell receptor beta chain is from a study of shared clonotypes between healthy human individuals. About the research overall: Researchers drew samples from a couple of women and a few men aged 18 to 49. Overall study findings and caveats: Incomplete sequencing of sorted subsets was indicated by rarefaction despite large depth. Generally, estimated richness proved larger in naive subsets than it did in memory subsets. Clonotypes that were shared across a few donors made up around 5% of naive CD4 clonotypes.

The method was immunoSEQ multiplex PCR; TCRdb's version includes in-frame clones alone and lacks a portion of them. The sample has more than 2 million clones, roughly 95% seen once. V was clipped by 4 bases and J by 2 bases, with 12 bases between them. Germline CDR1 reads GTSNPN; CDR2 reads SVGIG (reference sequence). CDR3 size: 13 residues. In this sample, this clone turned up once. What it binds is unknown. Selected positively for CCR7 and CD45RO-negative, naive CD8 cells excluded terminally differentiated effector memory CD45RA+ cells. The sequenced sample was naive CD8+ T cells sorted from blood. This clonotype originated in a man between 18 and 29 years old in good health. The chain employs TRBV30 and TRBJ2-7; possible D gene TRBD1, 6 bases. The CDR3 protein is CAWTTGLAYEQYF. The CDR3 region has the DNA TGTGCCTGGACGACAGGACTGGCCTACGAGCAGTACTTC.